Given below is one T cell receptor beta chain in context. The data were obtained in a study of blood T cell repertoires in COVID-19. Overall study: Acute and convalescent COVID-19 specimens originated in the United States, Italy and Spain. Sources were T cells, B-cell-depleted T cells, or PBMCs; the material itself was cDNA or gDNA.

The CDR3 covers 14 residues. Germline CDR1 MGHDK, CDR2 SYGVNS. Trimming cost V 2 bases and J 5 bases, with 12 bases left between them. In the authors' workflow: Estimation of nucleated cell counts was performed using reference gene primer amplification. Assay: immunoSEQ multiplex PCR; the TCRdb copy retains only in-frame clones and omits some. The V and J calls and the clone size are those of that table, but D and trimming were determined from the DNA. The top ten hold almost 4% of the sample, which has roughly 320,000 clones, more than 85% seen once. The study recruited people aged about 18 to 89 years across some 23 US areas.

The J gene is TRBJ1-1, the V gene TRBV25-1, with a possible D match to TRBD1 (5 bases). This sequence was found in a woman in her twenties or thirties who had been exposed to COVID-19. The specimen was PBMCs or T cells enriched from blood (not recorded which). CDR3 nucleotide sequence: TGTGCCAGCAGTGAAACAGGATCGAGAACTGAAGCTTTCTTT. This codes for CASSETGSRTEAFF. The whole variable domain, filled in from reference TRBV25-1 and TRBJ1-1, reads EADIYQTPRYLVIGTGKKITLECSQTMGHDKMYWYQQDPGMELHLIHYSYGVNSTEKGDLSSESTVSRIRTEHFPLTLESARPSHTSQYLCASSETGSRTEAFFGQGTRLTVV.